This T cell receptor (beta chain) appears in the sequencing data of a study of immune heterogeneity within non-small cell lung tumors. Notes on the study in general: Identical dominant CDR3 beta clonotypes showed recurrence across tumor sites within a patient, and site-unique high-frequency clones were also present.

At 600 ng per sample, bulk tumor genomic DNA provided the template. Multiple biopsies spaced far apart were taken from each primary tumor during surgery. Curative surgery was undertaken by patients, who had untreated, newly diagnosed non-small cell lung cancer. CDR3 length: 12 amino acids. Per germline, CDR1 MDHEN and CDR2 SYDVKM. V dropped 1 base and J dropped 11 bases, with 11 bases sitting between them. Multiplex PCR was performed with 32 V and 13 J primers, and it amplified TCR beta CDR3. TCRdb reprocessed the multiplex PCR reads via MiXCR and lists one record per CDR3 protein. The sample has over 12,000 distinct CDR3 sequences; 28% are singletons. This clonotype was counted a few times. Its antigen is unknown.

This sequence joins TRBV28 and TRBJ1-1; D remains unclear. This sequence was found in a man aged 35 to 55 with non-small cell lung cancer. The sequencing input was lung tumor tissue. The CDR3 loop is CASSLSGHAAFF. In DNA form, the CDR3 reads TGTGCCAGCAGTTTATCAGGCCATGCGGCTTTCTTT.